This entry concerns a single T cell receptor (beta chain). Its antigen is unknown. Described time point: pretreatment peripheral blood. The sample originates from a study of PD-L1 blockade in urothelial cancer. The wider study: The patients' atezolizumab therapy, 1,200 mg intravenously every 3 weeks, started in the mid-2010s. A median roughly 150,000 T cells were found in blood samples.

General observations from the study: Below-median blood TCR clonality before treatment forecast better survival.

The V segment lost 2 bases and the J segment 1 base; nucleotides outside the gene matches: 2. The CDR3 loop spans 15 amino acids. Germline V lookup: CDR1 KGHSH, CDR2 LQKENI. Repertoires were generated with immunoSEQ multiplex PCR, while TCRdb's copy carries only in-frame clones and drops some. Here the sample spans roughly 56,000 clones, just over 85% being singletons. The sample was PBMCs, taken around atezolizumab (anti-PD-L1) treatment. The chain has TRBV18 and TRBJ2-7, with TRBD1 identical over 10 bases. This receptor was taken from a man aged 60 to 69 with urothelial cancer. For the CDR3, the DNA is TGTGCCAGCTCACCAGGACAGGGGGTGTCCTACGAGCAGTACTTC. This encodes CASSPGQGVSYEQYF.